This is a list of T cell receptor beta chains from one sample in a study of response to subunit inactivated influenza vaccine. From the RT-PCR reads, TCRdb called clonotypes with MiXCR, one entry per CDR3 protein. Of a few hundred thousand distinct CDR3 sequences detected, around 11% appear once; the ten largest clones hold approximately 11%. A further study also used this sample, focusing on T cells expressing NK-cell markers.

The sequencing here drew on PBMCs from blood, taken on the day of vaccination. The receptors stem from a man between 45 and 60 years old who received an inactivated influenza vaccine. Each CDR3 is given with its conserved first and last residue. A D gene is named only where the DNA matches it firmly. The size of a clone is reported for some rows only, either as once, few or many, or as a class for expanded clones.

j_call clone_size d_call v_call cdr3_aa cdr3_nt
TRBJ2-7 . TRBD2 TRBV27 CASSLRAGTSGGYEQYF TGTGCCAGCAGTTTGCGCGCCGGGACTAGCGGGGGGTACGAGCAGTACTTC
TRBJ2-1 . . TRBV18 CASSPRLQHGSDLGHNEQFF TGTGCCAGCTCACCACGCTTACAACACGGATCAGATCTCGGGCACAATGAGCAGTTCTTC
TRBJ2-6 few . TRBV6-1 CASSPGLFSSGANVLTF TGTGCCAGCAGTCCGGGACTCTTCAGCTCTGGGGCCAACGTCCTGACTTTC
TRBJ1-1 . TRBD1 TRBV10-3 CAISTRQGGNTEAFF TGTGCCATCAGTACCCGACAGGGGGGAAACACTGAAGCTTTCTTT
TRBJ2-7 few . TRBV28 CASSLEGRPYEQYF TGTGCCAGCAGTTTGGAGGGGAGACCCTACGAGCAGTACTTC
TRBJ2-7 many TRBD1 TRBV12-3/TRBV12-4 CASSSTGGAYEQYF TGTGCCAGCAGTAGCACAGGGGGCGCGTACGAGCAGTACTTC
TRBJ1-5 few . TRBV7-2 CASSLDSQYSNQPQHF TGTGCCAGCAGCTTAGATTCCCAGTATAGCAATCAGCCCCAGCATTTT
TRBJ2-3 few . TRBV7-9 CASSSTLTSQRTDTQYF TGTGCCAGCAGCTCAACCCTTACTAGCCAGCGCACAGATACGCAGTATTTT
TRBJ2-3 many . TRBV5-1 CASSPQGDTQYF TGTGCCAGCAGCCCCCAAGGGGATACGCAGTATTTT
TRBJ2-7 . TRBD1 TRBV4-3 CASSPDRGPAYEQYF TGCGCCAGCAGCCCCGACAGGGGGCCAGCCTACGAGCAGTACTTC
TRBJ2-3 few . TRBV18 CASSLQGLPDTQYF TGTGCCAGCTCACTACAGGGTTTGCCAGATACGCAGTATTTT
TRBJ1-1 few TRBD1 TRBV6-5 CASSYKGAPRSSEAFF TGTGCCAGCAGTTACAAGGGGGCCCCAAGAAGCTCTGAAGCTTTCTTT
TRBJ2-7 few TRBD1 TRBV29-1 CSVLLGQYEQYF TGCAGCGTGCTTCTGGGACAGTACGAGCAGTACTTC
TRBJ1-6 few . TRBV4-1 CASSQDLWGSPLHF TGCGCCAGCAGCCAAGATCTGTGGGGCTCACCCCTCCACTTT
TRBJ1-5 many TRBD1 TRBV7-2 CASSQYRGNQPQHF TGTGCCAGCAGCCAATACAGGGGAAATCAGCCCCAGCATTTT
TRBJ2-3 few TRBD1 TRBV7-2 CASSSGQGAGDTQYF TGTGCCAGCAGCTCTGGACAGGGGGCGGGAGATACGCAGTATTTT
TRBJ2-5 . . TRBV10-2 CASSVRAWETQYF TGCGCCAGCAGTGTTAGGGCCTGGGAGACCCAGTACTTC